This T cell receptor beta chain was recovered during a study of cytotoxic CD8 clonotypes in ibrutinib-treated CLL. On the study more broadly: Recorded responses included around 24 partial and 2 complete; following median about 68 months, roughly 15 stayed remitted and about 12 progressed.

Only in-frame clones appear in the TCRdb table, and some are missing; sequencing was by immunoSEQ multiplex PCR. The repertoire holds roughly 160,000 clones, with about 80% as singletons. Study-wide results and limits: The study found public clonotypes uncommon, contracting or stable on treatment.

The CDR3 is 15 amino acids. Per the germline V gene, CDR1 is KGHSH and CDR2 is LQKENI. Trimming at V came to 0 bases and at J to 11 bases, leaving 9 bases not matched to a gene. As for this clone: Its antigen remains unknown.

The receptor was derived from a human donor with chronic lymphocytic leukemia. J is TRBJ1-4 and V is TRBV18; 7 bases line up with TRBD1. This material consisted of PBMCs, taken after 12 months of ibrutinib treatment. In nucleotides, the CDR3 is TGTGCCAGCTCACCACCGAGGCGAACAGGGGCGAAACTGTTTTTT. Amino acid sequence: CASSPPRRTGAKLFF.